Below, one T cell receptor beta chain is given with its context. The data stem from a study of blood T cell repertoires in COVID-19. The germline V gene has CDR1 LNHDA and CDR2 SQIVND (reference sequence). The CDR3 is 16 residues long. V was pared by 6 bases and J by 5 bases, with 13 bases of the junction left unmatched. Original methodology: Estimated nucleated cell counts came from reference gene primer amplification. Profiling relied on immunoSEQ multiplex PCR, and the TCRdb table lists in-frame clones only, not all of them. The V and J calls and the clone size are those of that table, but D and trimming were determined from the DNA. The sample holds roughly 50,000 clones; 78% are singletons and the top ten take just under 15%.

Sequencing was performed on peripheral blood. This TCR came from a human donor with active or convalescent COVID-19. The donor label of this sample is uncertain. The chain is built from TRBV19 and TRBJ2-1; TRBD1 agrees at 7 bases. The CDR3: CASSPTATGSHNEQFF. The CDR3 bases are TGTGCCAGTAGCCCTACTGCGACAGGGTCCCACAATGAGCAGTTCTTC.